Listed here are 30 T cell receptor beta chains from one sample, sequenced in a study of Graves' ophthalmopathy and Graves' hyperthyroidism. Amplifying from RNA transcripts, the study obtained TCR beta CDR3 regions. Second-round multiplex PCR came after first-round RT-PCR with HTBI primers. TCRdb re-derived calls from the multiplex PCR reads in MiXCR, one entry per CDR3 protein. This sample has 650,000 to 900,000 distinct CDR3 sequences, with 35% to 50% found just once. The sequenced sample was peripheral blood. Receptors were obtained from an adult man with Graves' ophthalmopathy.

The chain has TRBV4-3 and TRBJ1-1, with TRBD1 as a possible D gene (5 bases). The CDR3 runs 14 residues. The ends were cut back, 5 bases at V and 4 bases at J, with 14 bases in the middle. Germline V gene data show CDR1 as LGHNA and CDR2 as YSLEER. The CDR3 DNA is TGCGCCAGCAGCGCCCGCTGGGACGGCACTGAAGCTTTCTTT. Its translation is CASSARWDGTEAFF.

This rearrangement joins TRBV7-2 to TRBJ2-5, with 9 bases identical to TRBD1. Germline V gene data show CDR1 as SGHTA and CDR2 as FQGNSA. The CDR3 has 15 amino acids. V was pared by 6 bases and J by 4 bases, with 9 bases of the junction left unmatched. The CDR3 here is CASRRTGGFGETQYF. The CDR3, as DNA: TGTGCCAGCAGACGAACAGGGGGCTTCGGAGAGACCCAGTACTTC.

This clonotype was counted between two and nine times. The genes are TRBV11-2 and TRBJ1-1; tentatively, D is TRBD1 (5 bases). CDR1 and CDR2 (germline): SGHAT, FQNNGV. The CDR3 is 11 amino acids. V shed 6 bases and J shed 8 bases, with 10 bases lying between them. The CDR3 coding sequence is TGTGCCAGCAGGAGGGGTCCCGAAGCTTTCTTT. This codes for CASRRGPEAFF.

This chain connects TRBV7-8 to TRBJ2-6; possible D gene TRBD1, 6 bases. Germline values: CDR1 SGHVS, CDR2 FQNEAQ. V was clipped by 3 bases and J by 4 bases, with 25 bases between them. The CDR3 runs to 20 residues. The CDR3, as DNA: TGTGCCAGCAGCTTGGTCCCAGGGCAGGGGCTAATATCCGGGGCCAACGTCCTGACTTTC. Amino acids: CASSLVPGQGLISGANVLTF.

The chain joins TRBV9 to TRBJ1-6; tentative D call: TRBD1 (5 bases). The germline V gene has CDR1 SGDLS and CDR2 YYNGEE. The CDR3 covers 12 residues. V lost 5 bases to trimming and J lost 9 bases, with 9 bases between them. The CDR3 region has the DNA TGTGCCAGCAGAGAGGGGTTTTCACCCCTCCACTTT. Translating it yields CASREGFSPLHF.

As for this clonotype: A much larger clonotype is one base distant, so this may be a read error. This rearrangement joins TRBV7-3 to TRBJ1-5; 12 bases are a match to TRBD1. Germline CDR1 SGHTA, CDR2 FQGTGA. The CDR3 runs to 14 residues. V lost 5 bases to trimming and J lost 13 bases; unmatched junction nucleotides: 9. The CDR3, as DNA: TGTGCCAGCAGCCGCGGGACAGGGGGCGAAGGACAGCATTTT. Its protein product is CASSRGTGGEGQHF.

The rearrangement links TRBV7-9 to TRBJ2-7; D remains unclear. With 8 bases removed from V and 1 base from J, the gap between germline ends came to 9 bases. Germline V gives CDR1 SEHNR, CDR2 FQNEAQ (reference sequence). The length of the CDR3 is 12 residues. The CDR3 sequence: CASGRPSYEQYF. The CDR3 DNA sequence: TGTGCCAGCGGCCGACCGTCCTACGAGCAGTACTTC.

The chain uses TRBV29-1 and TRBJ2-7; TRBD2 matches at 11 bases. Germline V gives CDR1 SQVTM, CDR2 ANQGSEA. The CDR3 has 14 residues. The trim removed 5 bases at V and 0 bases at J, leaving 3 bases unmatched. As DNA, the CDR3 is TGCAGCGTTTGGACTAGCGGGTCCTCCTACGAGCAGTACTTC. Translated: CSVWTSGSSYEQYF.

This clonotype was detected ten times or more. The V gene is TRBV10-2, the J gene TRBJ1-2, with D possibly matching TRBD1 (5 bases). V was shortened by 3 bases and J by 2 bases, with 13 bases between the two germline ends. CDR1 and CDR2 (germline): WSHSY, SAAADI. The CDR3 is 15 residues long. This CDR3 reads CASSETGTQNYGYTF. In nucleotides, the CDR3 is TGCGCCAGCAGTGAAACCGGGACTCAGAACTATGGCTACACCTTC.

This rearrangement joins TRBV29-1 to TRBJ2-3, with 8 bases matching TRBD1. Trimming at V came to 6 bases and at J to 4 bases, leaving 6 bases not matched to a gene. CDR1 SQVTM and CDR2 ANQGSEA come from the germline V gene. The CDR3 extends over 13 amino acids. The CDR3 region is CSVATGVADTQYF. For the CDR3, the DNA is TGCAGCGTAGCGACAGGGGTAGCAGATACGCAGTATTTT.

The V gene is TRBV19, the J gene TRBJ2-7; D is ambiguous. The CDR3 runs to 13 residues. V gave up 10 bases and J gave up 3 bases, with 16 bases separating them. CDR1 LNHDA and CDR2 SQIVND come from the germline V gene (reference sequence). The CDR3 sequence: CATSDGTFYEQYF. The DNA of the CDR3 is TGTGCCACCTCGGACGGTACGTTCTACGAGCAGTACTTC.

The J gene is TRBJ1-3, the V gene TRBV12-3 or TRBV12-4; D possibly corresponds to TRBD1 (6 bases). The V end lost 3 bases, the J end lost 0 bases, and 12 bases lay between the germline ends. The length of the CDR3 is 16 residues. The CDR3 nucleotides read TGTGCCAGCAGTTTCTTGGGGGCGAACTCTGGAAACACCATATATTTT. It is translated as CASSFLGANSGNTIYF.

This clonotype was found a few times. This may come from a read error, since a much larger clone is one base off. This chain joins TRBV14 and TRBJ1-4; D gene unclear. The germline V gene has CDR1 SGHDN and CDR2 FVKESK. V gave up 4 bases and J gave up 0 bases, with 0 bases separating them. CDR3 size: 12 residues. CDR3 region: CASSPTNEKLFF. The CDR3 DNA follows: TGTGCCAGCAGCCCAACTAATGAAAAACTGTTTTTT.

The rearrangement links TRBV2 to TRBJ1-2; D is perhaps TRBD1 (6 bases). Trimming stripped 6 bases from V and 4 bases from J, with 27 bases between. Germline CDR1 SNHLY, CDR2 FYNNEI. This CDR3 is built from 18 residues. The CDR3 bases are TGTGCCAGCAGCTTAATGCCAGGGGACCGTACCAAATTCTATGGCTACACCTTC. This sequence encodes CASSLMPGDRTKFYGYTF.

CDR3 sequence reads: CASSVGPGGGTGELFF. The CDR3 DNA is TGTGCCAGCAGCGTTGGCCCAGGGGGCGGCACCGGGGAGCTGTTTTTT. The chain joins TRBV25-1 to TRBJ2-2, with 8 bases lining up with TRBD1. The CDR3 sequence is 16 residues long. Unmatched junction bases numbered 10, after V lost 6 bases and J lost 4 bases. Per germline, CDR1 MGHDK and CDR2 SYGVNS.

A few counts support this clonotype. The DNA of the CDR3 is TGTGCCAGTAGTATAGGACCGAGCGGGACCCAGTACTTC. It yields the protein CASSIGPSGTQYF. V gene TRBV19 combines with J gene TRBJ2-5, with TRBD2 as a possible D gene (5 bases). Germline-derived CDR1 and CDR2 are LNHDA and SQIVND (reference sequence). V was cut by 1 base and J by 7 bases, with 10 bases left in between. CDR3 length equals 13 residues.

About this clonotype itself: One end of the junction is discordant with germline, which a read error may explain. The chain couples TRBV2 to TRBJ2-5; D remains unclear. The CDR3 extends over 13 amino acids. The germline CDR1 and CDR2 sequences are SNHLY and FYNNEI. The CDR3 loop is CASSGQLQETQCF. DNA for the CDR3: TGTGCCAGCAGTGGGCAGCTTCAAGAGACCCAGTGCTTC.

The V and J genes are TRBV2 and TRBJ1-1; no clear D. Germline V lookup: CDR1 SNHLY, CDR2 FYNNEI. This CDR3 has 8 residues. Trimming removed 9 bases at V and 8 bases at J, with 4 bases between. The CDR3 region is CARREAFF. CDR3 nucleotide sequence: TGTGCCAGGCGGGAAGCTTTCTTT.

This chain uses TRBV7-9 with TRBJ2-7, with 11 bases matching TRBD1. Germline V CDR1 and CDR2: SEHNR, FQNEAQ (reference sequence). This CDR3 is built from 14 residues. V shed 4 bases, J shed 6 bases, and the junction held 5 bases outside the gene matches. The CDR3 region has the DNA TGTGCCAGCAGCTCATCCGGGACAGGGGGCGAGCAGTACTTC. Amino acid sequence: CASSSSGTGGEQYF.

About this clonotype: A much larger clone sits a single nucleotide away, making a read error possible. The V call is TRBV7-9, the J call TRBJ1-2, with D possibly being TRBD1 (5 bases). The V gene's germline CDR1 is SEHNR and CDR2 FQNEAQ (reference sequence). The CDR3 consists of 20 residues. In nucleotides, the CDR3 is TGTGCCAGCAGCCCCAGAGGCTCGGCAGGGTTGGACGCTGCGGATTATGGCCACACCTTC. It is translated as CASSPRGSAGLDAADYGHTF.

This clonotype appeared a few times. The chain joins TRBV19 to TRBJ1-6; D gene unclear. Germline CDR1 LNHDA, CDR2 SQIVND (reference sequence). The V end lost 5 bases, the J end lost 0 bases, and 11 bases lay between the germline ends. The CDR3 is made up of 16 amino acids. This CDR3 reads CASSGRLSSYNSPLHF. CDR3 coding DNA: TGTGCCAGTAGTGGCAGGCTGAGCTCCTATAATTCACCCCTCCACTTT.

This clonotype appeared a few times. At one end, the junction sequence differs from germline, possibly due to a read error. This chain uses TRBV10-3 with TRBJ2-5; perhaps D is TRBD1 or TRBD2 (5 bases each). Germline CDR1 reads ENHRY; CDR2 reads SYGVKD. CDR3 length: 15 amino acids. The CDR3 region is CASSYSVGTQETQYF. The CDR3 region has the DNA TGTGCCAGCAGTTACTCGGTGGGGACCCAAGAGACCCAGTACTTC.

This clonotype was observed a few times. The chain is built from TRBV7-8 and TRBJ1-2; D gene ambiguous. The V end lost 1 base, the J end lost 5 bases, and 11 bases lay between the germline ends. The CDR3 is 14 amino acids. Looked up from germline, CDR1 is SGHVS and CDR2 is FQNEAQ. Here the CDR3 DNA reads TGTGCCAGCAGCTTAGATATCCGCCCGTATGGCTACACCTTC. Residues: CASSLDIRPYGYTF.

The CDR3 DNA is TGTGCCAGCGGCAGGGACCTACGGGACGAGCAGTACTTC. Its translation is CASGRDLRDEQYF. This chain uses TRBV3-1 with TRBJ2-7; D could derive from TRBD1 or TRBD2 (5 bases each). This CDR3 has 13 residues. Deletions cut 8 bases from V and 5 bases from J, with 16 bases between. The V gene's germline CDR1 is LGHDT and CDR2 YNNKEL (reference sequence).

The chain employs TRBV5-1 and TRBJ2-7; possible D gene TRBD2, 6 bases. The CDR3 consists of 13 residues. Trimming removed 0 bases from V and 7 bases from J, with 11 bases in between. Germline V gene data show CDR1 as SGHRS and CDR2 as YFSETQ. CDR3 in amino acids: CASSLAEGREQYF. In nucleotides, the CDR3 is TGCGCCAGCAGCTTGGCGGAGGGTAGAGAGCAGTACTTC.

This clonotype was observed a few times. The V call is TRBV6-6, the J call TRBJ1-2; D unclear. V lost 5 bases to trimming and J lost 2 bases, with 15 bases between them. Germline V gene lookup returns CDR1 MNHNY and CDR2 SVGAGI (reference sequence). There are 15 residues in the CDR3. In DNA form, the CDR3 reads TGTGCCAGCAGTGAAGTGGCAGCTGAGAACTATGGCTACACCTTC. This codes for CASSEVAAENYGYTF.

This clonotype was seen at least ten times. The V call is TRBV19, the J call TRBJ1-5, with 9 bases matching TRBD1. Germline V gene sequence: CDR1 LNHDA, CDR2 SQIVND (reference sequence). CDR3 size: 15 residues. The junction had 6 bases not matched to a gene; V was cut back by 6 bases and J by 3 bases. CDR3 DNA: TGTGCCAGTAGCCTCGGACAGGGGATCAATCAGCCCCAGCATTTT. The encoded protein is CASSLGQGINQPQHF. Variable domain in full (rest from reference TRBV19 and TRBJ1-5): DGGITQSPKYLFRKEGQNVTLSCEQNLNHDAMYWYRQDPGQGLRLIYYSQIVNDFQKGDIAEGYSVSREKKESFPLTVTSAQKNPTAFYLCASSLGQGINQPQHFGDGTRLSIL.

The CDR3 nucleotides read TGTGCCACCAGCAGAGTCCCGACAGGATTACAGCCCCAGTACTTC. Translating gives CATSRVPTGLQPQYF. The rearrangement joins TRBV15 to TRBJ2-5; TRBD1 might be the D (6 bases). This CDR3 is built from 15 residues. V gave up 1 base and J gave up 9 bases, with 18 bases separating them. The germline CDR1 and CDR2 sequences are LNHNV and YYDKDF (reference sequence).

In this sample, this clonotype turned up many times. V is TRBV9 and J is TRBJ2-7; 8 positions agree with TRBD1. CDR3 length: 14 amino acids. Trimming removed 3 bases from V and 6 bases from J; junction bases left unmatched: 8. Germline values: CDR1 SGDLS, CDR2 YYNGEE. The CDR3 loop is CASSAGQVGVEQYF. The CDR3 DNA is TGTGCCAGCAGCGCGGGACAGGTTGGTGTCGAGCAGTACTTC.

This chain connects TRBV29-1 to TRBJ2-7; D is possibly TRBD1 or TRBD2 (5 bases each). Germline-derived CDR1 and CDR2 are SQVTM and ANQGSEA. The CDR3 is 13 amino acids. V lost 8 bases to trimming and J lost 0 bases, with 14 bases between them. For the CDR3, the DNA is TGCAGCTCCCGGGACGTACGCTCCTACGAGCAGTACTTC. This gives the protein CSSRDVRSYEQYF.